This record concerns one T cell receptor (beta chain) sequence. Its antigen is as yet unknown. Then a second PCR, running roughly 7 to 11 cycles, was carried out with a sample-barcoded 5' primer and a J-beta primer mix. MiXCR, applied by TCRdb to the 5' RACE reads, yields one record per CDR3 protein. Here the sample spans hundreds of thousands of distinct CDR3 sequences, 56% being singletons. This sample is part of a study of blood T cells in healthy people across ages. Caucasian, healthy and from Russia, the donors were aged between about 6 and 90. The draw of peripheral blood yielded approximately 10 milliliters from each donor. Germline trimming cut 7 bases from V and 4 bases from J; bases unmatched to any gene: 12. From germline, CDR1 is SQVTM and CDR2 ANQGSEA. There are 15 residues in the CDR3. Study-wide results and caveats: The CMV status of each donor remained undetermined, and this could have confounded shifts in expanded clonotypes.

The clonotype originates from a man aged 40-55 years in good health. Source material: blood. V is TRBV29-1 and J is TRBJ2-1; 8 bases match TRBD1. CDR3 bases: TGCAGCGCACGGACCGGGACAGGAGGTTACAATGAGCAGTTCTTC. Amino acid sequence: CSARTGTGGYNEQFF.